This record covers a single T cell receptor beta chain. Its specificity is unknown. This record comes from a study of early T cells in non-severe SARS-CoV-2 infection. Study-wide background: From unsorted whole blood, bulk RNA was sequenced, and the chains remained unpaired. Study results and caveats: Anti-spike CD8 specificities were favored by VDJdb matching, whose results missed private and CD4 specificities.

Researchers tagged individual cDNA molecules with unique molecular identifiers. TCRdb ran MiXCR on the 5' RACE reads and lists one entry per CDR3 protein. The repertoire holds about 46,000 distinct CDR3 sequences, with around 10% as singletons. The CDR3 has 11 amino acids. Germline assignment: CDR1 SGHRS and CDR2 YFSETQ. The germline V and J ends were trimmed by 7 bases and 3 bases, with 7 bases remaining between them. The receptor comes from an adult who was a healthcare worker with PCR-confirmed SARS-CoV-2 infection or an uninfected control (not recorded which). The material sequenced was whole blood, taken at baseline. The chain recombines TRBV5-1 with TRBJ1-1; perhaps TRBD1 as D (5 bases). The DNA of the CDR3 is TGCGCCAGCCGAGGGGACACTGAAGCTTTCTTT. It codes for CASRGDTEAFF.